This entry lists 14 T cell receptor beta chains sequenced from one sample in a study of human T cells and chemical hapten exposure. TCRdb independently ran MiXCR on the RACE reads; one entry per CDR3 protein. The sample lists 80,000 to 100,000 distinct CDR3 sequences; about 10% were seen once. Described time point: patch test 2, 6 weeks after DPC sensitization. This sample's treatment: therapeutic diphenylcyclopropenone sensitization with weekly scalp DPC. The sample in question was whole blood, obtained in connection with sensitization to the hapten diphenylcyclopropenone (DPC). The origin of the receptors is a woman in her forties or fifties with alopecia areata. Some clones in this sample may be carry-over from other donors' samples.

The table lists this clonotype with a few counts. The rearrangement links TRBV20-1 to TRBJ1-5, with D uncertain. The germline gives CDR1 DFQATT, CDR2 SNEGSKA (reference sequence). Trimming took off 0 bases at V and 5 bases at J, with 11 bases between the two ends. This CDR3 is 14 amino acids long. CDR3 coding DNA: TGCAGTGCTAGAGATTATTTAAGGGATCAGCCCCAGCATTTT. It yields the protein CSARDYLRDQPQHF.

This clonotype was found a few times. The chain links TRBV30 to TRBJ2-1; D ambiguous. The length of the CDR3 is 11 residues. The V gene's germline CDR1 is GTSNPN and CDR2 SVGIG (reference sequence). V dropped 5 bases and J dropped 15 bases, with 17 bases sitting between them. CDR3: CAWGEVAAPFF. DNA of the CDR3: TGTGCCTGGGGAGAAGTGGCCGCGCCGTTCTTC.

This clonotype was recorded at least ten times. This sequence joins TRBV20-1 and TRBJ2-1; 8 nucleotides align to TRBD2. Per germline, CDR1 DFQATT and CDR2 SNEGSKA (reference sequence). The CDR3 covers 15 residues. The V segment lost 1 base and the J segment 5 bases; nucleotides outside the gene matches: 7. CDR3 sequence: CSARVAGGVHNEQFF. DNA of the CDR3: TGCAGTGCTAGAGTTGCGGGAGGCGTCCACAATGAGCAGTTCTTC.

This clonotype was seen many times. The chain carries TRBV12-3 or TRBV12-4 and TRBJ1-5; 10 bases fit TRBD1. V lost 2 bases to trimming and J lost 4 bases; unmatched junction nucleotides: 11. The CDR3 covers 18 residues. This chain's CDR3 is CASSLLLTRDRGNQPQHF. Here the CDR3 DNA reads TGTGCCAGCAGTTTACTTTTGACACGGGACAGGGGTAATCAGCCCCAGCATTTT.

This sequence joins TRBV29-1 and TRBJ1-5; D uncertain. The V end lost 4 bases, the J end lost 4 bases, and 11 bases lay between the germline ends. CDR1 SQVTM and CDR2 ANQGSEA come from the germline V gene. The CDR3 is 13 amino acids. CDR3 nucleotides: TGCAGCGTTGTCTACTCGAGTAATCAGCCCCAGCATTTT. Its protein product is CSVVYSSNQPQHF.

This clonotype was seen a few times. At one end, the junction sequence differs from germline, possibly due to a read error. CDR3 bases: TGTGCCAGCAGGTTAGGGGGTGGCACAGATACGCAGTATTTT. Translating it yields CASRLGGGTDTQYF. The chain recombines TRBV12-3 or TRBV12-4 with TRBJ2-3, with D possibly being TRBD1 (6 bases). The CDR3 runs 14 residues.

This clonotype has at least ten counts. The CDR3 region has the DNA TGTGCCAGCAGTGGGGACCTTTATGAAGCTTTCTTT. Residues: CASSGDLYEAFF. V usage is TRBV6-1 and J usage is TRBJ1-1; possibly TRBD1 for D (5 bases). CDR3 length: 12 residues. Germline CDR1 and CDR2: MNHNS and SASEGT. V lost 4 bases to trimming and J lost 7 bases, with 10 bases between them.

The chain carries TRBV19 and TRBJ2-7; D ambiguous. Germline V gene data show CDR1 as LNHDA and CDR2 as SQIVND (reference sequence). The CDR3 is made up of 11 amino acids. V lost 6 bases and J 4 bases, leaving 7 bases between the germline ends. The DNA for the CDR3 is TGTGCCAGTAGATCCTCGTACGAGCAGTACTTC. Protein: CASRSSYEQYF.

The sample holds many counts of this clonotype. The J gene is TRBJ1-5, the V gene TRBV9; D possibly corresponds to TRBD1 (6 bases). CDR3 length equals 15 residues. The V gene's germline CDR1 is SGDLS and CDR2 YYNGEE. V lost 4 bases and J 1 base, leaving 12 bases between the germline ends. CDR3 DNA: TGTGCCAGCAGCTCTACAGGGCAGAGCAATCAGCCCCAGCATTTT. This encodes CASSSTGQSNQPQHF.

This clonotype was seen at least ten times. The junction departs from the called germline gene at one end, perhaps through a read error. This chain links TRBV29-1 with TRBJ2-1, with 10 bases lining up with TRBD1. The CDR3 contains 18 residues. Germline CDR1 and CDR2: SQVTM and ANQGSEA. CDR3 coding DNA: TGCAGCGTAGAAGGGACAGGGACAGGGGTAATTGTCCACAATGAGCAGTTCTTC. Amino acid sequence: CSVEGTGTGVIVHNEQFF.

As to this clonotype: It may be a read error: a sequence one base away is much more abundant. The rearrangement links TRBV6-5 to TRBJ1-5; maybe TRBD1 (6 bases). Looked up from germline, CDR1 is MNHEY and CDR2 is SVGAGI. CDR3 length: 12 amino acids. The CDR3 sequence is CASKTGRQPQLF. Here the CDR3 DNA reads TGTGCCAGCAAAACAGGGCGCCAGCCCCAGCTTTTT.

This clonotype was seen ten or more times. The chain is built from TRBV13 and TRBJ1-2; 9 nucleotides match TRBD1. Germline V gene lookup returns CDR1 PRHDT and CDR2 FYEKMQ (reference sequence). The CDR3 totals 14 residues. V trimming: 6 bases; J trimming: 1 base; junction bases outside the gene matches: 3. DNA for the CDR3: TGTGCCAGCAGACCGACAGGGGGTAACTATGGCTACACCTTC. The encoded protein is CASRPTGGNYGYTF.

This clonotype was seen more than once but under ten times. This chain uses TRBV3-1 with TRBJ2-2; 9 bases are a match to TRBD2. In germline, CDR1 is LGHDT, CDR2 YNNKEL (reference sequence). The CDR3 has 16 residues. J lost 3 bases, V lost 1 base, and 3 bases had no gene match. The CDR3 bases are TGTGCCAGCAGCCAAGGGCGGGAGGGCGACACCGGGGAGCTGTTTTTT. Translating it yields CASSQGREGDTGELFF.

This chain links TRBV6-2 or TRBV6-3 with TRBJ2-2, with D tentatively TRBD2 (5 bases). Looked up from germline, CDR1 is MNHEY and CDR2 is SVGEGT. This CDR3 comprises 12 residues. Trimming stripped 7 bases from V and 8 bases from J, with 11 bases between. The CDR3 protein is CASTRRGGELFF. The CDR3 region has the DNA TGTGCCAGCACCCGGAGAGGGGGGGAGCTGTTTTTT.